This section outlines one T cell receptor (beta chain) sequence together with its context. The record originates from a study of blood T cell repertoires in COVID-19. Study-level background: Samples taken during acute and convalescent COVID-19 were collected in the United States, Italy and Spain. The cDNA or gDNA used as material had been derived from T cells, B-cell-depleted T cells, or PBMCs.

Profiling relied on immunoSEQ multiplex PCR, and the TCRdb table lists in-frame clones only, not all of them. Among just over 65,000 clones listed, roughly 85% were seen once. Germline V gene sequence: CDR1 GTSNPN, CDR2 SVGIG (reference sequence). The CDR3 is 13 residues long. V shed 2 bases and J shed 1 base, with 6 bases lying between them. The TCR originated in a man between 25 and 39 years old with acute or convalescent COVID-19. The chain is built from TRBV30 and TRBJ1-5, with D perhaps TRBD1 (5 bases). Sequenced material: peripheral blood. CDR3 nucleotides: TGTGCCTGGAGTCGACAGAGCAATCAGCCCCAGCATTTT. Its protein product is CAWSRQSNQPQHF.